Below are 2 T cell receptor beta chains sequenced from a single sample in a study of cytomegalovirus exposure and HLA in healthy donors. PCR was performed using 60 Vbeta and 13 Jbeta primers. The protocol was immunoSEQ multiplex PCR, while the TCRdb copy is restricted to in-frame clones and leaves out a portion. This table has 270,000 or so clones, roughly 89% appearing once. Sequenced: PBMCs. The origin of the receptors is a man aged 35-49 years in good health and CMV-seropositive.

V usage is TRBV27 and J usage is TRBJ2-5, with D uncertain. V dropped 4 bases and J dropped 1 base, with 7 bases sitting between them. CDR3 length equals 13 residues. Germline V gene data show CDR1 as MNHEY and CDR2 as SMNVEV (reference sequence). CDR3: CASSWHSQETQYF. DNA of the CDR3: TGTGCCAGCAGTTGGCACAGCCAAGAGACCCAGTACTTC.

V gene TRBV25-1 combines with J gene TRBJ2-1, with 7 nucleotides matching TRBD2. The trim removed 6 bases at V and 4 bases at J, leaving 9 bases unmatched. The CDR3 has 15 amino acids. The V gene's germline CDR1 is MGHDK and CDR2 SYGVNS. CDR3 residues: CASRSTSLLYNEQFF. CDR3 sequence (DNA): TGTGCCAGCAGGTCGACTAGCCTCCTTTACAATGAGCAGTTCTTC.